Listed here are 16 T cell receptor beta chains from one sample, sequenced in a study of T cell responses to AZD1222 COVID-19 vaccine. Repertoires were generated with immunoSEQ multiplex PCR, while TCRdb's copy carries only in-frame clones and drops some. This sample has about 110,000 clones, with 70% to 90% found just once. The specimen was peripheral blood, collected on day 0 of AZD1222 vaccination. The receptors here all came from an adult in good health.

This chain links TRBV28 with TRBJ2-3; D gene uncertain. The V end was cut by 2 bases, the J end by 4 bases, with 4 bases between. Germline V gene sequence: CDR1 MDHEN, CDR2 SYDVKM. CDR3 size: 12 residues. CDR3 sequence reads: CASSLVSDTQYF. The CDR3 region has the DNA TGTGCCAGCAGTTTAGTCTCAGATACGCAGTATTTT.

The chain couples TRBV3-1 (or the pseudogene TRBV3-2) to TRBJ2-1, with D possibly being TRBD1 (5 bases). Per the germline V gene, CDR1 is LGHDT and CDR2 is YNNKEL (reference sequence). The CDR3 contains 20 residues. Trimming cost V 5 bases and J 0 bases, with 26 bases left between them. The CDR3 here is CASSARSSGYRSSSYNEQFF. The CDR3 bases are TGTGCCAGCAGCGCAAGAAGTTCCGGATACAGGTCGAGCTCCTACAATGAGCAGTTCTTC.

The chain combines TRBV6-5 with TRBJ1-5; tentative D call: TRBD1 (5 bases). The V gene's germline CDR1 is MNHEY and CDR2 SVGAGI. The V end lost 8 bases, the J end lost 9 bases, and 11 bases lay between the germline ends. The CDR3 loop spans 11 amino acids. The CDR3 DNA sequence: TGTGCCAGCGGCCAGGGTTTGCCCCAGCATTTT. The encoded protein is CASGQGLPQHF.

The chain has TRBV7-9 and TRBJ2-5; D gene ambiguous. The germline CDR1 and CDR2 sequences are SEHNR and FQNEAQ (reference sequence). This CDR3 region has 12 residues. V was trimmed by 4 bases and J by 5 bases, leaving 8 bases between them. DNA of the CDR3: TGTGCCAGCAGCTCGGATGGGGAGACCCAGTACTTC. The encoded protein is CASSSDGETQYF.

The chain combines TRBV30 with TRBJ1-1; the match to TRBD1 covers 9 bases. The germline V gene has CDR1 GTSNPN and CDR2 SVGIG (reference sequence). This CDR3 comprises 14 residues. V shed 8 bases, J shed 4 bases, and the junction held 11 bases outside the gene matches. The DNA of the CDR3 is TGTGCCCGGGGGGGCAGGGGACAGGGCACTGAAGCTTTCTTT. Protein: CARGGRGQGTEAFF.

J is TRBJ2-2 and V is TRBV19; 7 positions match TRBD1. Germline CDR1 is LNHDA and CDR2 is SQIVND (reference sequence). The ends lost 6 bases at V and 1 base at J; junction bases unmatched: 11. CDR3 length equals 17 residues. This CDR3 reads CASRFGIWTGNTGELFF. The DNA for the CDR3 is TGTGCCAGTAGATTCGGGATCTGGACAGGGAACACCGGGGAGCTGTTTTTT.

As DNA, the CDR3 is TGTGCCAGCAGTGACCCGGGACAGGCGTATGGTCAGCCCCAGCATTTT. Its translation: CASSDPGQAYGQPQHF. V and J are TRBV6-1 and TRBJ1-5; TRBD1 matches 8 bases. The CDR3 totals 16 residues. V was pared by 3 bases and J by 6 bases, with 10 bases of the junction left unmatched. From germline, CDR1 is MNHNS and CDR2 SASEGT.

The chain has TRBV28 and TRBJ2-7, with 7 nucleotides matching TRBD1. This CDR3 comprises 14 residues. Germline loops: CDR1 MDHEN, CDR2 SYDVKM. V shed 10 bases, J shed 3 bases, and the junction held 12 bases outside the gene matches. The chain's CDR3 is CATQFFDRVYEQYF. Written as DNA, the CDR3 is TGTGCCACCCAGTTTTTTGACAGGGTCTACGAGCAGTACTTC.

This chain joins TRBV18 and TRBJ2-7; D remains ambiguous. The CDR3 contains 14 residues. Germline-derived CDR1 and CDR2 are KGHSH and LQKENI. V was clipped by 2 bases and J by 2 bases, with 10 bases between them. CDR3 nucleotide sequence: TGTGCCAGCTCACCAGAGACGGTTCCCTACGAGCAGTACTTC. Amino acids: CASSPETVPYEQYF.

The gene calls are TRBV9 and TRBJ2-3, with D possibly called TRBD1 or TRBD2 (5 bases each). Germline values: CDR1 SGDLS, CDR2 YYNGEE. Trimming removed 0 bases at V and 7 bases at J, with 15 bases between. The CDR3 runs 15 residues. CDR3 nucleotides: TGTGCCAGCAGCGTAGATGAGGGGACCACGTATACGCAGTATTTT. Translation: CASSVDEGTTYTQYF.

This clone was found once. This chain joins TRBV7-6 and TRBJ2-2; D perhaps matches TRBD1 (6 bases). Trimming removed 1 base at V and 1 base at J, with 10 bases between. In germline, CDR1 is SGHVS, CDR2 FNYEAQ. There are 16 residues in the CDR3. This chain's CDR3 is CASSLEATGNTGELFF. In DNA, the CDR3 is TGTGCCAGCAGCTTAGAGGCGACAGGGAACACCGGGGAGCTGTTTTTT.

The rearrangement links TRBV5-4 to TRBJ1-3; D may be TRBD1 (5 bases). Germline CDR1 is SGHNT and CDR2 is YYREEE (reference sequence). The CDR3 loop spans 15 amino acids. V was clipped by 4 bases and J by 4 bases, with 15 bases between them. The CDR3 DNA reads TGTGCCAGCAGCCAGGACCCGGGGCCCGGAAACACCATATATTTT. It is translated as CASSQDPGPGNTIYF. The entire variable domain, with the rest obtained from reference TRBV5-4 and TRBJ1-3, is as follows: ETGVTQSPTHLIKTRGQQVTLRCSSQSGHNTVSWYQQALGQGPQFIFQYYREEENGRGNFPPRFSGLQFPNYSSELNVNALELDDSALYLCASSQDPGPGNTIYFGEGSWLTVV.

The chain carries TRBV24-1 and TRBJ1-6, with a possible D match to TRBD1 (5 bases). V was clipped by 5 bases and J by 7 bases, with 8 bases between them. The CDR3 length is 13 residues. Germline loops: CDR1 KGHDR, CDR2 SFDVKD. The CDR3 loop is CATSGPGNSPLHF. As DNA, the CDR3 is TGTGCCACCAGTGGACCAGGGAATTCACCCCTCCACTTT.

This clone was found once. J is TRBJ1-5 and V is TRBV20-1; no clear D gene. This CDR3 has 13 amino acids. Germline values: CDR1 DFQATT, CDR2 SNEGSKA (reference sequence). V was clipped by 3 bases and J by 4 bases, with 10 bases between them. The CDR3 coding sequence is TGCAGTGCTAGTCGGCAGGTTAATCAGCCCCAGCATTTT. It yields the protein CSASRQVNQPQHF.

The gene calls are TRBV4-3 and TRBJ2-7, with D possibly being TRBD1 or TRBD2 (6 bases each). This CDR3 has 14 amino acids. Trimming took off 1 base at V and 5 bases at J, with 12 bases between the two ends. The germline CDR1 and CDR2 sequences are LGHNA and YSLEER. The CDR3 bases are TGCGCCAGCAGCCAAGGGCTGGGGGGCGACGAGCAGTACTTC. The encoded protein is CASSQGLGGDEQYF.

The chain is built from TRBV28 and TRBJ1-5; the match to TRBD1 covers 8 bases. This CDR3 has 15 residues. J gave up 4 bases and V 6 bases, and 8 bases lay outside the gene matches. In germline, CDR1 is MDHEN, CDR2 SYDVKM. Here the CDR3 reads CASRTDRARNQPQHF. The CDR3 DNA sequence: TGTGCCAGCAGGACGGACAGGGCTCGTAATCAGCCCCAGCATTTT. The variable domain in full, with the rest retrieved from reference TRBV28 and TRBJ1-5, is DVKVTQSSRYLVKRTGEKVFLECVQDMDHENMFWYRQDPGLGLRLIYFSYDVKMKEKGDIPEGYSVSREKKERFSLILESASTNQTSMYLCASRTDRARNQPQHFGDGTRLSIL.